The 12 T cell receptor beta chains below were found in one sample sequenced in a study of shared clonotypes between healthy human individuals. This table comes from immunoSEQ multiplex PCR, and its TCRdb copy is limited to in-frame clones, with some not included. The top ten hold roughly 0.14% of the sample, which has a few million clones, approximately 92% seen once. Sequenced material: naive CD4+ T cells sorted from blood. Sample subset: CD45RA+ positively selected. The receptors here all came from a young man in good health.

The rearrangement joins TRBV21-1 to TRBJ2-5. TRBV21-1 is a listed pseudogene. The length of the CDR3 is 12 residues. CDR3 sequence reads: CASAMEQETQYF. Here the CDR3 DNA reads TGTGCCAGCGCCATGGAACAAGAGACCCAGTACTTC.

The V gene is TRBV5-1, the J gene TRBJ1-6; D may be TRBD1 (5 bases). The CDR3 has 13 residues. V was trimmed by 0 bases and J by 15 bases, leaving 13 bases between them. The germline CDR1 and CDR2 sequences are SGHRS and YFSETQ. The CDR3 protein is CASSLETASSLHF. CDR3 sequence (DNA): TGCGCCAGCAGCTTGGAGACAGCCTCCAGCCTCCACTTT. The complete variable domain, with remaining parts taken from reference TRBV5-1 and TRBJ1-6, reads KAGVTQTPRYLIKTRGQQVTLSCSPISGHRSVSWYQQTPGQGLQFLFEYFSETQRNKGNFPGRFSGRQFSNSRSEMNVSTLELGDSALYLCASSLETASSLHFGNGTRLTVT.

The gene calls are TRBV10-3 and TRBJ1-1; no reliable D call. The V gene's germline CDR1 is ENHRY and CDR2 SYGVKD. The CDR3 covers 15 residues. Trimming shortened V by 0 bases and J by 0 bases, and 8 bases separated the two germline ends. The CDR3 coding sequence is TGTGCCATCAGTGAGTCGTTTTTGGTGAACACTGAAGCTTTCTTT. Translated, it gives CAISESFLVNTEAFF.

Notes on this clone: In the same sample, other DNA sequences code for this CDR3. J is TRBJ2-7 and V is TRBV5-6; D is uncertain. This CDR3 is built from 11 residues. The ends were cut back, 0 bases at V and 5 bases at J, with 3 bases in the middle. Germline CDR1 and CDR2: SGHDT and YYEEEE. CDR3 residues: CASSLVDEQYF. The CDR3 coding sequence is TGTGCCAGCAGCTTGGTCGACGAGCAGTACTTC.

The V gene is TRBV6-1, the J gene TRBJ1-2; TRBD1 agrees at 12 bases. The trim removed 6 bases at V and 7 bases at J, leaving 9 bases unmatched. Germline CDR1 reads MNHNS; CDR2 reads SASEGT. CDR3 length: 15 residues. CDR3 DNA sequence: TGTGCCAGCAGCGAACCGGGACAGGGGGCAGTTGGCTACACCTTC. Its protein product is CASSEPGQGAVGYTF.

CDR3 protein: CASSLKVEETQYF. CDR3 nucleotide sequence: TGTGCCAGCAGCTTGAAGGTGGAGGAGACCCAGTACTTC. The chain recombines TRBV5-4 with TRBJ2-5; no clear D gene. This CDR3 contains 13 residues. Per the germline V gene, CDR1 is SGHNT and CDR2 is YYREEE (reference sequence). Trimming left V 1 base short and J 5 bases short, with 9 bases between. The variable domain in full, with the rest retrieved from reference TRBV5-4 and TRBJ2-5, is ETGVTQSPTHLIKTRGQQVTLRCSSQSGHNTVSWYQQALGQGPQFIFQYYREEENGRGNFPPRFSGLQFPNYSSELNVNALELDDSALYLCASSLKVEETQYFGPGTRLLVL.

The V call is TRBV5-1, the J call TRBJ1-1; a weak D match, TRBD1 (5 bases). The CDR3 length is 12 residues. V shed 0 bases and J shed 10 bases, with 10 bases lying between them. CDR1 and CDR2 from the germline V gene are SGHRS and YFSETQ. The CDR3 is CASSLEQGPAFF. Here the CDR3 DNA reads TGCGCCAGCAGCTTGGAGCAGGGCCCAGCTTTCTTT.

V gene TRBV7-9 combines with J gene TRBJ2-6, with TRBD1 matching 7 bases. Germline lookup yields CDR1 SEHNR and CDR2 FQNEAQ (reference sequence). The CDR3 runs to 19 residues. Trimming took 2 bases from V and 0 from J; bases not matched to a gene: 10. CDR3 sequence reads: CASSLTDRVESSGANVLTF. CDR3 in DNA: TGTGCCAGCAGCTTAACCGACAGGGTAGAAAGCTCTGGGGCCAACGTCCTGACTTTC.

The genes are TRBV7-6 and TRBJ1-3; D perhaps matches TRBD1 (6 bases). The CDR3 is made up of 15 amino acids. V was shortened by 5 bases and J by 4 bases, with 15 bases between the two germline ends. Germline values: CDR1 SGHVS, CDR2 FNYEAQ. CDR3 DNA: TGTGCCAGCAGCCGGGACACCGGAGGGGGAAACACCATATATTTT. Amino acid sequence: CASSRDTGGGNTIYF.

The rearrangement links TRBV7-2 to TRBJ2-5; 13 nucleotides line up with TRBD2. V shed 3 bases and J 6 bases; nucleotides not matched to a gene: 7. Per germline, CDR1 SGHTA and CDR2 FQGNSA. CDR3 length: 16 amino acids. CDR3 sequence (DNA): TGTGCCAGCAGCTTCTATACTAGCGGGAGGGGGCAGACCCAGTACTTC. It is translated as CASSFYTSGRGQTQYF.

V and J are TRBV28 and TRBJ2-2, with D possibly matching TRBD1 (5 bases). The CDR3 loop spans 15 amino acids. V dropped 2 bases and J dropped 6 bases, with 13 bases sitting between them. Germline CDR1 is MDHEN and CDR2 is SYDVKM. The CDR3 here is CASSLGQGEAGELFF. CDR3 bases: TGTGCCAGCAGTTTAGGGCAGGGTGAGGCCGGGGAGCTGTTTTTT.

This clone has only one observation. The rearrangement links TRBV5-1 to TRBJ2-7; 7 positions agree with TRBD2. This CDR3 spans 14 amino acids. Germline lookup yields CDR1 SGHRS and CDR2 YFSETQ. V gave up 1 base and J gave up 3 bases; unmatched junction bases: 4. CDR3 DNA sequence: TGCGCCAGCAGCTTGAGTAGCGGGTTCTACGAGCAGTACTTC. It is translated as CASSLSSGFYEQYF. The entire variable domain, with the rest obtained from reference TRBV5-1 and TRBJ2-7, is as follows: KAGVTQTPRYLIKTRGQQVTLSCSPISGHRSVSWYQQTPGQGLQFLFEYFSETQRNKGNFPGRFSGRQFSNSRSEMNVSTLELGDSALYLCASSLSSGFYEQYFGPGTRLTVT.